The 7 T cell receptor beta chains below were found in one sample sequenced in a study of shared clonotypes between healthy human individuals (dated by TCRdb to 2018 to 2020). CD8 naive samples consisted of CD45RO-negative cells that were positively selected for CCR7, yielding a CD45RA+CCR7+ population without TemRA cells. The library was obtained by the immunoSEQ multiplex PCR assay. Drawn from immuneACCESS, this table holds only the in-frame rearrangements with V and J called that TCRdb kept. Clones are partly lost; checked studies trace under half to an unresolved V gene and leave the rest unexplained. The sample table contains just over 2,000,000 clones; only one count was recorded for 85% to 95% of them. The ten largest clones capture around 1.1% of the sample. Sequencing was performed on naive CD8+ T cells sorted from blood. The cell subset or site label, as the study defines it: CD45RA+CCR7+. The receptors were sampled from a man aged 18 to 30 in good health.

J is TRBJ1-5 and V is TRBV28; no reliable D call. Trimming shortened V by 2 bases and J by 5 bases, and 10 bases separated the two germline ends. This CDR3 is built from 14 residues. From germline, CDR1 is MDHEN and CDR2 SYDVKM. The CDR3 region has the DNA TGTGCCAGCAGTTTAATTGTGGGCCATCAGCCCCAGCATTTT. Its translation: CASSLIVGHQPQHF.

This rearrangement joins TRBV6-5 to TRBJ1-2; D is unclear. Germline lookup yields CDR1 MNHEY and CDR2 SVGAGI. The ends were cut back, 2 bases at V and 2 bases at J, with 9 bases in the middle. CDR3 size: 14 residues. In nucleotides, the CDR3 is TGTGCCAGCAGTTACGACGGAAACAACTATGGCTACACCTTC. This sequence encodes CASSYDGNNYGYTF.

The sample holds one count of this clone. This chain uses TRBV30 with TRBJ1-2; possible D gene TRBD1, 5 bases. V was clipped by 2 bases and J by 8 bases, with 18 bases between them. The CDR3 consists of 14 residues. Per germline, CDR1 GTSNPN and CDR2 SVGIG (reference sequence). The DNA of the CDR3 is TGTGCCTGGAGTACCTCTGGTCCGGGGGAGGGCTACACCTTC. Translating gives CAWSTSGPGEGYTF.

The rearrangement uses TRBV7-9 and TRBJ1-2; tentatively, D is TRBD1 (6 bases). Trimming shortened V by 8 bases and J by 4 bases, and 26 bases separated the two germline ends. There are 17 residues in the CDR3. Germline loops: CDR1 SEHNR, CDR2 FQNEAQ (reference sequence). CDR3 protein: CASGKDTPVWDTYGYTF. DNA of the CDR3: TGTGCCAGCGGGAAGGATACCCCGGTGTGGGACACCTATGGCTACACCTTC.

The CDR3 region is CASSMWRDNTDTQYF. DNA for the CDR3: TGTGCCAGCAGCATGTGGCGGGACAACACAGATACGCAGTATTTT. The chain is built from TRBV5-6 and TRBJ2-3; D may match TRBD1 or TRBD2 (6 bases each). From germline, CDR1 is SGHDT and CDR2 YYEEEE. The CDR3 has 15 amino acids. Trimming removed 4 bases at V and 2 bases at J, with 14 bases between. Supplemented by reference TRBV5-6 and TRBJ2-3, the full variable domain reads DAGVTQSPTHLIKTRGQQVTLRCSPKSGHDTVSWYQQALGQGPQFIFQYYEEEERQRGNFPDRFSGHQFPNYSSELNVNALLLGDSALYLCASSMWRDNTDTQYFGPGTRLTVL.

This chain connects TRBV27 to TRBJ2-3; TRBD2 agrees at 7 bases. CDR1 is MNHEY and CDR2 is SMNVEV in the germline V gene (reference sequence). V lost 5 bases to trimming and J lost 2 bases; unmatched junction nucleotides: 4. The CDR3 runs 14 residues. The CDR3 spells CASSGRDFTDTQYF. CDR3 bases: TGTGCCAGCAGTGGGAGGGACTTCACAGATACGCAGTATTTT.

This clone was counted a single time. The chain recombines TRBV5-6 with TRBJ2-1, with 7 nucleotides matching TRBD2. The V and J ends lost 0 bases and 2 bases, in that order; junction bases with no gene match: 5. The CDR3 extends over 16 amino acids. Germline assignment: CDR1 SGHDT and CDR2 YYEEEE. This CDR3 reads CASSLGLAHAYNEQFF. The CDR3 DNA reads as TGTGCCAGCAGCTTGGGACTAGCCCATGCCTACAATGAGCAGTTCTTC. The full variable domain, with the rest looked up from reference TRBV5-6 and TRBJ2-1, is DAGVTQSPTHLIKTRGQQVTLRCSPKSGHDTVSWYQQALGQGPQFIFQYYEEEERQRGNFPDRFSGHQFPNYSSELNVNALLLGDSALYLCASSLGLAHAYNEQFFGPGTRLTVL.